Shown below are 11 T cell receptor beta chains from a single sample sequenced in a study of T cell changes during pregnancy in multiple sclerosis. Using immunoSEQ multiplex PCR, the repertoire was profiled, and TCRdb retains in-frame clones only, with some absent. The sample has roughly 42,000 clones; about 89% are singletons. Sequencing was performed on CD4+ T cells from peripheral blood mononuclear cells, taken before pregnancy. The receptors come from a female donor with multiple sclerosis, enrolled in a pregnancy study.

The chain couples TRBV6-5 to TRBJ2-1; TRBD2 aligns across 11 bases. Germline CDR1 MNHEY, CDR2 SVGAGI. J lost 7 bases, V lost 3 bases, and 8 bases had no gene match. This CDR3 contains 16 residues. CDR3 region: CASSYLAGGPGNEQFF. The CDR3 nucleotides are TGTGCCAGCAGTTATTTAGCGGGGGGGCCGGGGAATGAGCAGTTCTTC.

The DNA of the CDR3 is TGTGCCAGCAGTGCAACAGGGGTTACCTACGAGCAGTACTTC. Translated: CASSATGVTYEQYF. The J gene is TRBJ2-7, the V gene TRBV25-1; 7 bases match TRBD1. From germline, CDR1 is MGHDK and CDR2 SYGVNS. The V gene end was trimmed by 4 bases and the J gene end by 2 bases; junction bases not matched to a gene: 5. The CDR3 loop spans 14 amino acids.

The CDR3 DNA reads as TGTGCCAGCAGCTTAACTGGTGAAAAACTGTTTTTT. Translating it yields CASSLTGEKLFF. The chain employs TRBV5-4 and TRBJ1-4; no clear D. The CDR3 is 12 amino acids. Germline CDR1 is SGHNT and CDR2 is YYREEE (reference sequence). The V gene lost 2 bases and the J gene lost 7 bases, with 6 bases spanning the gap.

The chain is built from TRBV18 and TRBJ2-1; 13 bases align to TRBD2. CDR1 is KGHSH, CDR2 LQKENI, per germline. V shed 3 bases, J shed 7 bases, and the junction held 9 bases outside the gene matches. This CDR3 has 17 residues. DNA of the CDR3: TGTGCCAGCTCACCCTCGACTAGCGGGGGGTTTCGAAATGAGCAGTTCTTC. Its protein product is CASSPSTSGGFRNEQFF. Complete variable domain (other parts from reference TRBV18 and TRBJ2-1): NAGVMQNPRHLVRRRGQEARLRCSPMKGHSHVYWYRQLPEEGLKFMVYLQKENIIDESGMPKERFSAEFPKEGPSILRIQQVVRGDSAAYFCASSPSTSGGFRNEQFFGPGTRLTVL.

This clone was seen a single time. The rearrangement joins TRBV11-2 to TRBJ2-7, with D unresolved. With 2 bases removed from V and 3 bases from J, the gap between germline ends came to 11 bases. Germline-derived CDR1 and CDR2 are SGHAT and FQNNGV. The CDR3 length is 14 residues. The CDR3 reads CASSLNGERYEQYF. The DNA for the CDR3 is TGTGCCAGCAGCTTAAATGGCGAGCGCTACGAGCAGTACTTC.

J is TRBJ2-5 and V is TRBV13; TRBD2 matches 8 bases. The CDR3 length is 15 residues. The germline V gene has CDR1 PRHDT and CDR2 FYEKMQ (reference sequence). Trimming removed 5 bases from V and 3 bases from J; junction bases left unmatched: 8. The CDR3 coding sequence is TGTGCCAGCAGCCGGAGCGGGGGCTCTGAAGAGACCCAGTACTTC. This gives the protein CASSRSGGSEETQYF.

The rearrangement links TRBV29-1 to TRBJ2-2, with 7 bases aligning to TRBD2. The germline gives CDR1 SQVTM, CDR2 ANQGSEA. V dropped 7 bases and J dropped 5; count of bases not matched to a gene: 13. The CDR3 consists of 15 residues. The CDR3 DNA is TGCAGCGCCGAGGTGGCTAGCGGATCGACCGGGGAGCTGTTTTTT. This sequence encodes CSAEVASGSTGELFF.

The rearrangement joins TRBV4-1 to TRBJ1-3; D is undetermined. V lost 3 bases, J lost 2 bases, and 14 bases lay in between. The CDR3 length is 16 residues. Germline V lookup: CDR1 MGHRA, CDR2 YSYEKL. The CDR3 loop is CASSQAPDWAGNTIYF. The CDR3 DNA follows: TGCGCCAGCAGCCAGGCGCCGGACTGGGCTGGAAACACCATATATTTT.

DNA of the CDR3: TGTGCCAGCAGTTTAAGCAGGGGTCTTAATCAGCCCCAGCATTTT. This translates into CASSLSRGLNQPQHF. The chain is built from TRBV27 and TRBJ1-5, with D possibly being TRBD1 (6 bases). Looked up from germline, CDR1 is MNHEY and CDR2 is SMNVEV (reference sequence). The ends were cut back, 2 bases at V and 4 bases at J, with 12 bases in the middle. The CDR3 covers 15 residues.

The genes are TRBV19 and TRBJ1-2, with 8 positions matching TRBD1. V was clipped by 3 bases and J by 5 bases; unmatched bases: 8. This CDR3 has 15 residues. In germline, CDR1 is LNHDA, CDR2 SQIVND (reference sequence). The CDR3 loop reads CASSIRGPTGYGYTF. The DNA of the CDR3 is TGTGCCAGTAGTATCAGGGGGCCGACAGGGTATGGCTACACCTTC.

This chain connects TRBV5-6 to TRBJ1-2; 8 bases map to TRBD1. The CDR3 is made up of 14 amino acids. V lost 5 bases, J lost 6 bases, and 9 bases stayed unmatched. From germline, CDR1 is SGHDT and CDR2 YYEEEE. DNA of the CDR3: TGTGCCAGCAGTCCCGTCGGACAGGGCAATGGCTACACCTTC. The encoded protein is CASSPVGQGNGYTF.